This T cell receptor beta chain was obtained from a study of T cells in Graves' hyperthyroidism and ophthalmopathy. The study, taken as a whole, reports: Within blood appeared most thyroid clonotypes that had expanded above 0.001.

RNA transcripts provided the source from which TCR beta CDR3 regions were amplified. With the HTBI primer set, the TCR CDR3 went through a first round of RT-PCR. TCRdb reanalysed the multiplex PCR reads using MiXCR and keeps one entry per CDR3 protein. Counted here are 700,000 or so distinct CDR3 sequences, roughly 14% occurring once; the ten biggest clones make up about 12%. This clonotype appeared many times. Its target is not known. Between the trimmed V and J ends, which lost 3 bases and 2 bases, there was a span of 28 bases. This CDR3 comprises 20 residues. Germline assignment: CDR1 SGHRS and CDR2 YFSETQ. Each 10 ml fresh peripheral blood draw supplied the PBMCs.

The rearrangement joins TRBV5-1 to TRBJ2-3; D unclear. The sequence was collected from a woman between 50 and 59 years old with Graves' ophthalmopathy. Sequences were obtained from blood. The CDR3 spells CASSYPSVVEVDAPTDTQYF. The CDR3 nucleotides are TGCGCCAGCAGCTACCCCTCCGTCGTTGAAGTCGACGCCCCCACAGATACGCAGTATTTT.